The rows below give T cell receptor beta chains drawn from one sample of a study of post-analysis software for immune sequencing data. TCRdb called the PCR reads again in MiXCR, with one record for every CDR3 protein. The data show roughly 870,000 distinct CDR3 sequences, with approximately 53% seen just once and over 4% held by the top ten. Material for sequencing was blood. These TCRs come from a girl aged 10-17 years with multiple sclerosis. The CDR3 runs from the conserved cysteine through the conserved F or W. The order of the fields is V gene, J gene, CDR3 protein.

>TRBV5-1|TRBJ1-4
CASSLIGGSQLFF
>TRBV29-1|NA
CSVEDQAYEQYF
>TRBV29-1|TRBJ2-1
CSVWGSSYNEQFF
>TRBV27|TRBJ1-1
CASSPVGGGAVLIEAFF
>TRBV30|TRBJ2-7
CAWRRQHSYEQYF
>TRBV12-5|TRBJ2-5
CASGLVLRGEETQYF
>TRBV4-1|TRBJ1-2
CASSQDLGGAQSYGYTF
>TRBV20-1|TRBJ2-7
CSARAAYPSYEQYF
>TRBV7-9|TRBJ1-1
CASSAGDGDTEAFF
>TRBV5-6|TRBJ2-5
CATRQGGGQETQYF
>TRBV10-3|TRBJ2-7
CAISSIPGGLVVYEQYF
>TRBV5-1|TRBJ2-7
CASSLEGPGFANEQYF
>TRBV20-1|TRBJ1-2
CSASGTGVYGYTF
>TRBV7-3|TRBJ2-3
CASSLSGTSADTQYF